This is a list of T cell receptor beta chains from one sample in a study of blood T cell repertoires in COVID-19. Profiling relied on immunoSEQ multiplex PCR, and the TCRdb table lists in-frame clones only, not all of them. This sample carries roughly 430,000 clones, 88% of them seen once, and the ten largest clones take roughly 2%. The specimen was PBMCs or T cells enriched from blood (not recorded which). Every receptor here comes from a woman in her thirties or forties with acute COVID-19. Both conserved end residues are part of each CDR3. Fields, in order: CDR3 DNA, CDR3 protein, J gene, clone size, D gene, V gene. The D gene is left open where the match is weak. Rows give clone size only sometimes, using once, few, many, or a class for an expanded clone.

TGTGCCAGCAGCTTACAGGGGGGACGGGAGCAGTACTTC	CASSLQGGREQYF	TRBJ2-7	NA	NA	TRBV7-6
TGTGCCTGGAGTAAACAGGGCGGAACCGGGGAGCTGTTTTTT	CAWSKQGGTGELFF	TRBJ2-2	NA	NA	TRBV30
TGCGCCAGCAGCTTGGGGACTAGCGGCGAGACCCAGTACTTC	CASSLGTSGETQYF	TRBJ2-5	NA	TRBD2	TRBV5-1
TGTGCCAGCAGCCAAGATCCAGGGGCTCGCTCTGGAAACACCATATATTTT	CASSQDPGARSGNTIYF	TRBJ1-3	NA	NA	TRBV4-2
TGTGCCAGCAGTTACCGGGTTGAACCGGGGGGCTACACCTTC	CASSYRVEPGGYTF	TRBJ1-2	many	NA	TRBV6-5
TGTGCCAGCAGTTTTTCCGGGGTGGTTGGCTACACCTTC	CASSFSGVVGYTF	TRBJ1-2	NA	NA	TRBV12-3/TRBV12-4
TGTGCCAGTAGCGCAGACAGGGCGAACACTGAAGCTTTCTTT	CASSADRANTEAFF	TRBJ1-1	NA	TRBD1	TRBV19
TGTGCCAGCAGTCCTCGGGGGGAAAGCAATCAGCCCCAGCATTTT	CASSPRGESNQPQHF	TRBJ1-5	NA	NA	TRBV6-5
TGTGCCTGGAGTGTTTGGGGGGGAGGCACAGATACGCAGTATTTT	CAWSVWGGGTDTQYF	TRBJ2-3	NA	TRBD2	TRBV30
TGTGCCACCAGCAGAAGCAACAGGGGCACTGAAGCTTTCTTT	CATSRSNRGTEAFF	TRBJ1-1	few	TRBD1	TRBV15
TGTGCCAGTAGTTACAGGAGCAATCAGCCCCAGCATTTT	CASSYRSNQPQHF	TRBJ1-5	NA	NA	TRBV19
TGTGCCAGCAGTTACGGTCAGGATAATGAAAAACTGTTTTTT	CASSYGQDNEKLFF	TRBJ1-4	NA	NA	TRBV6-6
TGTGCCAGCAGTTCAGCGGGGGGGCCACAAAACATTCAGTACTTC	CASSSAGGPQNIQYF	TRBJ2-4	NA	TRBD2	TRBV27
TGTGCCAGTTCGGGGGGCGATACGCAGTATTTT	CASSGGDTQYF	TRBJ2-3	NA	NA	TRBV12-3/TRBV12-4
TGCGCCAGCAGCTTGCCAGGGCAGAACACTGAAGCTTTCTTT	CASSLPGQNTEAFF	TRBJ1-1	NA	NA	TRBV5-1
TGCGCCAGCAGCCAAGGTGTCGTCAGGGGGACGAACACTGAAGCTTTCTTT	CASSQGVVRGTNTEAFF	TRBJ1-1	NA	TRBD1	TRBV4-1
TGTGCCAGCAGCTTGGAGGTGACAGCTAACTATGGCTACACCTTC	CASSLEVTANYGYTF	TRBJ1-2	once	NA	TRBV5-4
TGTGCCAGCAGTTACACTCGATACACTGAAGCTTTCTTT	CASSYTRYTEAFF	TRBJ1-1	NA	NA	TRBV6-5
TGTGCCAGCAGCCCAATAACTGATTCACCCCTCCACTTT	CASSPITDSPLHF	TRBJ1-6	NA	NA	TRBV7-9
TGTGCCTGGAGTGTACTTTGGGACACTAGCAATCAGCCCCAGCATTTT	CAWSVLWDTSNQPQHF	TRBJ1-5	NA	NA	TRBV30
TGTGCCAGCTCCTCAACCGGGACAGGGGGCTACAATGAGCAGTTCTTC	CASSSTGTGGYNEQFF	TRBJ2-1	NA	TRBD1	TRBV18
TGTGCTAGTGGTTGGCAGGAGAACACTGAAGCTTTCTTT	CASGWQENTEAFF	TRBJ1-1	NA	NA	TRBV12-5
TGTGCCAGCAGCTTAGGTGGGTTAGCTAATGAGCAGTTCTTC	CASSLGGLANEQFF	TRBJ2-1	NA	NA	TRBV7-9
TGTGCCAGCAGCTTACAGGGGGCGCCGAGTGAAAAACTGTTTTTT	CASSLQGAPSEKLFF	TRBJ1-4	NA	TRBD1	TRBV7-6
TGCGCCAGCAGCCAAGCCCAGGGGAGAGGAAACACTGAAGCTTTCTTT	CASSQAQGRGNTEAFF	TRBJ1-1	NA	NA	TRBV4-1
TGCGCCAGCTCAACTCTCGAACAGGGGGGGAATGAGCAGTTCTTC	CASSTLEQGGNEQFF	TRBJ2-1	NA	NA	TRBV5-1
TGTGCCAGTAGTATAGGGACTAGCAACAATGAGCAGTTCTTC	CASSIGTSNNEQFF	TRBJ2-1	NA	TRBD2	TRBV19
TGCGCCAGCAGTCGGGCCGGGAGGGTACCGAACACTGAAGCTTTCTTT	CASSRAGRVPNTEAFF	TRBJ1-1	NA	NA	TRBV5-1
TGTGCCAGCAGTGGCTTAGACAGGGGGGGAAGCAATCAGCCCCAGCATTTT	CASSGLDRGGSNQPQHF	TRBJ1-5	NA	TRBD1	TRBV2
TGTGCCAGTAGTACTCAAACAGGGGGCGCCTATGGCTACACCTTC	CASSTQTGGAYGYTF	TRBJ1-2	NA	TRBD1	TRBV19
TGTGCCAGTAGGATGGAGACAGGGCGAGTTTCACCCCTCCACTTT	CASRMETGRVSPLHF	TRBJ1-6	NA	TRBD1	TRBV19
TGTGCCAGCAGCTTGGTCGGGGACACCTCCTACGAGCAGTACTTC	CASSLVGDTSYEQYF	TRBJ2-7	NA	NA	TRBV5-6
TGCAGCGCGCAAAGATTAGACAGGGTGGGAGAGACCCAGTACTTC	CSAQRLDRVGETQYF	TRBJ2-5	NA	TRBD1	TRBV29-1
TGTGCCACCGGACCCGCGGGACTAGCGGGGAGTTACAATGAGCAGTTCTTC	CATGPAGLAGSYNEQFF	TRBJ2-1	NA	TRBD2	TRBV24-1
TGTGCCAGCAGCTTAAGTGCTAGCGCCGTGAATAATGAGCAGTTCTTC	CASSLSASAVNNEQFF	TRBJ2-1	few	NA	TRBV7-7
TGTGCCAGCAGTGATCGGGACAAATACACCGGGGAGCTGTTTTTT	CASSDRDKYTGELFF	TRBJ2-2	NA	NA	TRBV25-1
TGTGCCAGCAGTGGTAGACTCGGGTCCTATAATTCACCCCTCCACTTT	CASSGRLGSYNSPLHF	TRBJ1-6	NA	NA	TRBV2
TGTGCCAGCAGCCGGACAGACCAAGAGACCCAGTACTTC	CASSRTDQETQYF	TRBJ2-5	NA	NA	TRBV6-5